This TCR delta chain was sequenced during a study of DNA immune sequencing with unique molecular identifiers (dated by TCRdb to the early 2020s). At the level of the whole study: Using immunomagnetic cell separation, gammadelta T cells were enriched from buffy coats, and the genomic DNA of these cells was sequenced. An ultrasensitive DNA-based TRD repertoire sequencing method using PCR-introduced unique molecular identifiers was developed and validated in the study. To compare enriched with non-enriched material, roughly 100 ng of enriched gammadelta T-cell DNA and 0.8 to 1 ug of non-enriched PBMC DNA were sequenced. The method was checked using synthetic reference molecules and blood samples from healthy people. gammadelta T cells were enriched from PBMC of about eleven healthy individuals by fluorescence-activated cell sorting. Healthy individuals were used as donors, and sorted peripheral blood gammadelta T cells were profiled from around 10 of these donors. Study-wide findings and limitations: Novel TRD sequences not targeted by the primers cannot be detected by the primer-based approach. Healthy donors differed in TRD repertoire diversity, and several donors were highly oligoclonal, meaning the top 5 clonotypes made up more than half of productive molecules. Among clonotypes in healthy donors, the most frequent TRD rearrangement was TRDV2 paired with TRDJ1.

V is cut by 3 bases and J by 3 bases, and the space between the germline ends is 13 bases. The CDR1 and CDR2 encoded by the germline V gene are GEAIGNYY and EKD. The CDR3, cysteine through phenylalanine, is 14 amino acids long. The read is trimmed to its CDR3 DNA, 42 bases read in frame from base 1. On this clone itself: No cognate antigen has been identified for it. The protein given by TCRdb reflects a much larger clone and differs at residue 9 from this DNA's translation, likely from a read error; the protein shown is the DNA's translation.

Libraries were made using multiplex PCR. A 32-plex assay, with primers for all 8 TRDV and 4 TRDJ genes spanning the CDR3, was used to amplify the genomic DNA. A 12-nucleotide UMI was added during approximately 3 barcoding PCR cycles, followed by a second PCR with Illumina adapter primers. AMPure XP beads were used to purify the libraries, whose quality was checked on a Fragment Analyzer using the HS NGS Fragment kit. An Illumina MiniSeq mid-output kit with roughly 20% PhiX and 150 cycles of paired-end reads was used for sequencing. Concerning the study's data processing: MIGEC version 1.2.9 was used to process reads, grouping reads by UMI and building error-corrected consensus sequences. Post-processing used modified VDJtools version 1.2.1 scripts and the tcR R package. TCRdb reanalyzed the public reads with the CATT caller, and identical DNA sequences were merged afterwards. The V and J calls were determined by TCRdb, not by the authors. In all, the sample holds some 2,000 delta-chain clones, and 13% to 15% of those were seen once. Approximately 58% of the sample is in the top ten clones.

Material: gamma-delta T cells enriched from blood buffy coat, or unenriched PBMCs (not recorded which). The rearrangement joined TRDV2 to TRDJ1, with no reliable assignment of the D segment. The sequence was obtained from a human donor in good health. The CDR3 protein is CACDDLTASDKLIF. The sequenced DNA is TGTGCCTGTGACGACCTTACAGCCTCCGATAAACTCATCTTT.